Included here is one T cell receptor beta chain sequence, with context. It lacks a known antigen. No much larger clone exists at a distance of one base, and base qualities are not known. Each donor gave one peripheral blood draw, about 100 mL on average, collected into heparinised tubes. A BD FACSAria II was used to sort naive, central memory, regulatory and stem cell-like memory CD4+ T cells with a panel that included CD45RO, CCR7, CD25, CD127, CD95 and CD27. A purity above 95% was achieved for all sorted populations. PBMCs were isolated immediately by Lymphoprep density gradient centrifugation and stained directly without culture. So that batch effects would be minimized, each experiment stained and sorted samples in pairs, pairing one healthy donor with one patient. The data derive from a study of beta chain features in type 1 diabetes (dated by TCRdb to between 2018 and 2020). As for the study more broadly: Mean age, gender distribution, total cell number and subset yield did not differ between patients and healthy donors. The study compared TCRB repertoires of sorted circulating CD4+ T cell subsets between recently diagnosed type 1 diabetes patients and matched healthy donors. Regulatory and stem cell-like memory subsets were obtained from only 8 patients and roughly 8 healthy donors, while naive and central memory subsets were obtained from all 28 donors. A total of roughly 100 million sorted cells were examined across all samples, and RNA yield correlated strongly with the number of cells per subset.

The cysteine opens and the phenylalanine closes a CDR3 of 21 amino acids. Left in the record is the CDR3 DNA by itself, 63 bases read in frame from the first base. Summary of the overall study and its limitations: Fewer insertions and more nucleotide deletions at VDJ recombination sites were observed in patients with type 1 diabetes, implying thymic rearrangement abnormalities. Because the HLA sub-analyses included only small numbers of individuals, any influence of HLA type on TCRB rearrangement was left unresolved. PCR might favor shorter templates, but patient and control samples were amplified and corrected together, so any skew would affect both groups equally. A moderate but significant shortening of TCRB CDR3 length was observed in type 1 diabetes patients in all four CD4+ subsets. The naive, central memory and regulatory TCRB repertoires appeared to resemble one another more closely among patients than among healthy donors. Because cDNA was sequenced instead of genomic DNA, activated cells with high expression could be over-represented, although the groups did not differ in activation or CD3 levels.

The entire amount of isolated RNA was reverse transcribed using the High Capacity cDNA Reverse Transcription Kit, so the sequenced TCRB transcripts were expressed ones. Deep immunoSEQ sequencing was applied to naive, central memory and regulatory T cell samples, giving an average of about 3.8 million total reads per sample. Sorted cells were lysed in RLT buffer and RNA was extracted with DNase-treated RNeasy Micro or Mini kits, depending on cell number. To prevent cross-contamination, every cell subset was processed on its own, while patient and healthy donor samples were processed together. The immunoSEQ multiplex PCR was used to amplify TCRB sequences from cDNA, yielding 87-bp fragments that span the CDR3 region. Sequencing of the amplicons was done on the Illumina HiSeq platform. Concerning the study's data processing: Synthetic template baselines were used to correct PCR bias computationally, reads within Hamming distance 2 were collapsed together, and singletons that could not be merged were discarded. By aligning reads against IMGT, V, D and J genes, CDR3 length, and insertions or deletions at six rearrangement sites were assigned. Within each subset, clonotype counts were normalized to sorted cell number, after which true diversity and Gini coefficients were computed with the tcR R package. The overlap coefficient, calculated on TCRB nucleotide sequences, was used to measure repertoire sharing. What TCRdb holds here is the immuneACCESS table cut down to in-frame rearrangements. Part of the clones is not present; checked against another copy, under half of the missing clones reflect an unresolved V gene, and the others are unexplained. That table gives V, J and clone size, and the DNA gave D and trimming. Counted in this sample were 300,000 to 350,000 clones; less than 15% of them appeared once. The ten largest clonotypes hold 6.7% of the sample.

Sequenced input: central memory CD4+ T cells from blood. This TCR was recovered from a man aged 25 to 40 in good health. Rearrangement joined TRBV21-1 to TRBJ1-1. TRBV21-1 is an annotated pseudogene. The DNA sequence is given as TGTGCCAGCAGCAAAGAGAGGACAGCGGGGTTTCGGTGGGGCATGAACACTGAAGCTTTCTTT. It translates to CASSKERTAGFRWGMNTEAFF.